The 13 T cell receptor beta chains given below trace back to one sample, sequenced in a study of T cell clones after liver transplantation. Profiling relied on immunoSEQ multiplex PCR, and the TCRdb table lists in-frame clones only, not all of them. The repertoire holds roughly 72,000 clones, with around 84% as singletons. This specimen was CD4+ T cells from blood, taken less than 50 months after liver transplant. The receptors stem from a human patient who received a liver transplant. Some T cells here may be from the graft donor.

J is TRBJ2-1 and V is TRBV28; D gene ambiguous. Between the trimmed V and J ends, which lost 5 bases and 2 bases, there was a span of 1 base. CDR1 is MDHEN and CDR2 is SYDVKM in the germline V gene. This CDR3 comprises 11 residues. CDR3 in amino acids: CASSPYNEQFF. The CDR3 DNA sequence: TGTGCCAGCAGTCCCTACAATGAGCAGTTCTTC.

The chain couples TRBV23-1 to TRBJ1-2; D is perhaps TRBD1 (5 bases). TRBV23-1 is classed as an ORF, of uncertain function. The CDR3 extends over 15 amino acids. Trimming stripped 0 bases from V and 6 bases from J, with 14 bases between. The CDR3 here is CASSQSGRQSNGYTF. The CDR3 DNA sequence: TGCGCCAGCAGTCAATCGGGGCGGCAGTCTAATGGCTACACCTTC.

This clone showed up just once. This chain connects TRBV11-2 to TRBJ2-5, with 7 positions matching TRBD1. The CDR3 loop spans 16 amino acids. CDR1 SGHAT and CDR2 FQNNGV come from the germline V gene. The V and J ends lost 1 base and 1 base, in that order; junction bases with no gene match: 6. The chain's CDR3 is CASSLGYRGLQETQYF. Here the CDR3 DNA reads TGTGCCAGCAGCTTAGGATACAGGGGCCTCCAAGAGACCCAGTACTTC. Drawing the rest from reference TRBV11-2 and TRBJ2-5, the complete variable domain is EAGVAQSPRYKIIEKRQSVAFWCNPISGHATLYWYQQILGQGPKLLIQFQNNGVVDDSQLPKDRFSAERLKGVDSTLKIQPAKLEDSAVYLCASSLGYRGLQETQYFGPGTRLLVL.

This chain connects TRBV29-1 to TRBJ1-1, with a weak D call TRBD1 (6 bases). Germline V gene sequence: CDR1 SQVTM, CDR2 ANQGSEA. Trimming took off 5 bases at V and 1 base at J, with 8 bases between the two ends. The CDR3 covers 12 residues. The CDR3 region has the DNA TGCAGCGTTCAACAGGGGAACACTGAAGCTTTCTTT. Protein: CSVQQGNTEAFF.

The count of this clone is one. This chain connects TRBV29-1 to TRBJ1-1; 7 bases are a match to TRBD1. The germline V gene encodes CDR1 SQVTM and CDR2 ANQGSEA. This CDR3 has 11 amino acids. The CDR3 DNA reads TGCAGTGGACAGGTGAACACTGAAGCTTTCTTT. Residues: CSGQVNTEAFF.

This sequence joins TRBV7-2 and TRBJ2-5, with D unresolved. Germline CDR1 reads SGHTA; CDR2 reads FQGNSA. V was shortened by 1 base and J by 2 bases, with 5 bases between the two germline ends. There are 13 residues in the CDR3. The CDR3 loop reads CASSLGGQETQYF. The CDR3 DNA follows: TGTGCCAGCAGCTTAGGTGGACAAGAGACCCAGTACTTC.

This chain links TRBV10-1 with TRBJ1-4; 7 nucleotides line up with TRBD1. Germline CDR1 WNHNN, CDR2 SYGVQD (reference sequence). There are 16 residues in the CDR3. V shed 5 bases and J 4 bases; nucleotides not matched to a gene: 10. This CDR3 is CASSSKTGAGNEKLFF. The DNA for the CDR3 is TGCGCCAGCAGTTCAAAAACAGGGGCAGGTAATGAAAAACTGTTTTTT.

V and J are TRBV6-6 and TRBJ2-3; a possible D gene is TRBD1 (5 bases). The V gene lost 2 bases and the J gene lost 0 bases, with 9 bases spanning the gap. CDR1 and CDR2 (germline): MNHNY, SVGAGI (reference sequence). The CDR3 covers 15 residues. The CDR3 nucleotides are TGTGCCAGCAGTTACCCCTCAGGGAGCACAGATACGCAGTATTTT. Protein product: CASSYPSGSTDTQYF.

This clone appeared a few times. J is TRBJ2-5 and V is TRBV27; 7 positions match TRBD1. CDR1 and CDR2 (germline): MNHEY, SMNVEV (reference sequence). This CDR3 has 13 amino acids. Trimming took 3 bases from V and 5 from J; bases not matched to a gene: 3. The CDR3 coding sequence is TGTGCCAGCAGTTTTGGCAGGGGGGAGACCCAGTACTTC. It specifies CASSFGRGETQYF.

V gene TRBV7-2 combines with J gene TRBJ2-5; a possible D gene is TRBD1 (5 bases). Per the germline V gene, CDR1 is SGHTA and CDR2 is FQGNSA. The CDR3 spans 14 residues. Trimming left V 5 bases short and J 2 bases short, with 12 bases between. CDR3 bases: TGTGCCAGCAGCCCCCAGGGCGGTCAAGAGACCCAGTACTTC. This translates into CASSPQGGQETQYF.

This clone was recorded only once. The chain couples TRBV11-2 to TRBJ1-4; tentatively, D is TRBD1 (5 bases). The CDR3 sequence is 17 residues long. V lost 0 bases, J lost 8 bases, and 19 bases lay in between. CDR1 is SGHAT and CDR2 is FQNNGV in the germline V gene. The CDR3 is CASSLDRIRLKGEKLFF. In nucleotides, the CDR3 is TGTGCCAGCAGCTTAGATCGGATCCGACTCAAGGGGGAAAAACTGTTTTTT.

The chain uses TRBV15 and TRBJ1-4; 11 positions agree with TRBD1. Losses at the gene ends were 4 bases for V and 5 bases for J; bases not matched to a gene: 6. CDR1 is LNHNV and CDR2 is YYDKDF in the germline V gene (reference sequence). CDR3 length: 16 amino acids. The CDR3 sequence: CATSKGQGAGNEKLFF. For the CDR3, the DNA is TGTGCCACCAGCAAAGGACAGGGGGCGGGAAATGAAAAACTGTTTTTT. Drawing the rest from reference TRBV15 and TRBJ1-4, the complete variable domain is DAMVIQNPRYQVTQFGKPVTLSCSQTLNHNVMYWYQQKSSQAPKLLFHYYDKDFNNEADTPDNFQSRRPNTSFCFLDIRSPGLGDTAMYLCATSKGQGAGNEKLFFGSGTQLSVL.

This clone has just a few counts. This chain connects TRBV9 to TRBJ1-1; D remains ambiguous. V shed 0 bases and J shed 2 bases, with 8 bases lying between them. The CDR3 runs 14 residues. Germline V gene sequence: CDR1 SGDLS, CDR2 YYNGEE. The CDR3 DNA is TGTGCCAGCAGCGTAGTCGCAGACAACACTGAAGCTTTCTTT. Residues: CASSVVADNTEAFF.